The 29 T cell receptor beta chains presented below share a single source sample, sequenced in a study. TCRdb itself ran the 5' RACE reads through MiXCR, one entry per CDR3 protein. Of approximately 21,000 distinct CDR3 sequences listed, roughly 29% were seen once; the top ten hold roughly 2.2%. Material for sequencing was tumor-infiltrating naive CD4+ T cells sorted from the breast tumor. Subset specified: naive CD4+ T cells, CD4+CD45RA+CD25-. The receptors here all came from a female donor with breast cancer.

About this clonotype itself: This clone may be a read error of a much larger clone one base away. The conserved phenylalanine or tryptophan is not found at the CDR3 terminus, so this likely reflects a read error. V is TRBV20-1 and J is TRBJ2-1; 11 bases fit TRBD2. The CDR3 spans 14 residues. Germline V gene sequence: CDR1 DFQATT, CDR2 SNEGSKA (reference sequence). The ends lost 5 bases at V and 4 bases at J; junction bases unmatched: 4. The CDR3 here is CSAPGTSGYNEQFL. CDR3 DNA sequence: TGCAGTGCTCCCGGGACTAGCGGTTACAATGAGCAGTTCCTC.

Judged by abundance, this clonotype is medium-sized. This chain uses TRBV20-1 with TRBJ1-2; D unresolved. Germline V gives CDR1 DFQATT, CDR2 SNEGSKA (reference sequence). Trimming pared 1 base from V and 1 base from J, leaving 10 bases between. The CDR3 spans 14 residues. The CDR3 bases are TGCAGTGCTAGAGCGAGAGGGTTTAACTATGGCTACACCTTC. It encodes CSARARGFNYGYTF.

Many counts were recorded for this clonotype. The chain has TRBV19 and TRBJ2-1; 16 positions match TRBD2. This CDR3 has 17 amino acids. Per germline, CDR1 LNHDA and CDR2 SQIVND (reference sequence). V shed 3 bases and J 6 bases; nucleotides not matched to a gene: 5. The CDR3 here is CASSIPGTSGRANEQFF. The CDR3 DNA sequence: TGTGCCAGTAGTATCCCCGGGACTAGCGGGAGGGCCAATGAGCAGTTCTTC.

This clonotype was recorded a few times. This rearrangement joins TRBV7-2 to TRBJ2-4; D is undetermined. Trimming shortened V by 3 bases and J by 1 base, and 10 bases separated the two germline ends. The length of the CDR3 is 15 residues. The germline V gene has CDR1 SGHTA and CDR2 FQGNSA. The CDR3 DNA is TGTGCCAGCAGCTTTCTGATTGGCGCCAAAAACATTCAGTACTTC. As protein: CASSFLIGAKNIQYF.

V usage is TRBV20-1 and J usage is TRBJ1-5; unclear D gene. Germline CDR1 reads DFQATT; CDR2 reads SNEGSKA (reference sequence). V lost 1 base and J 4 bases, leaving 8 bases between the germline ends. This CDR3 region has 13 residues. The CDR3 loop is CSARVDGNQPQHF. In DNA, the CDR3 is TGCAGTGCTAGAGTGGACGGGAATCAGCCCCAGCATTTT.

This clonotype was observed at least ten times. This chain links TRBV5-4 with TRBJ2-3; 11 nucleotides match TRBD2. V shed 4 bases and J 6 bases; nucleotides not matched to a gene: 7. The CDR3 is 15 amino acids. CDR1 and CDR2 from the germline V gene are SGHNT and YYREEE (reference sequence). CDR3 sequence reads: CASSPRLAGLDTQYF. The CDR3 DNA reads as TGTGCCAGCAGCCCCAGACTAGCGGGGCTGGATACGCAGTATTTT.

This clonotype was counted a few times. This rearrangement joins TRBV6-5 to TRBJ1-1, with 9 bases aligning to TRBD1. The junction had 8 bases not matched to a gene; V was cut back by 7 bases and J by 5 bases. Germline loops: CDR1 MNHEY, CDR2 SVGAGI. There are 14 residues in the CDR3. The CDR3 DNA reads as TGTGCCAGCACCTCGACAGGGGGGGGGACTGAAGCTTTCTTT. Translated, it gives CASTSTGGGTEAFF.

The chain recombines TRBV20-1 with TRBJ2-3, with D possibly matching TRBD2 (7 bases). The CDR3 length is 14 residues. Germline lookup yields CDR1 DFQATT and CDR2 SNEGSKA (reference sequence). Trimming removed 5 bases at V and 8 bases at J, with 20 bases between. The CDR3 region has the DNA TGCAGTGCTCTCGATAGGGGGAGGGCCTTTACGCAGTATTTT. It codes for CSALDRGRAFTQYF.

The chain links TRBV5-1 to TRBJ2-7; TRBD1 is a possible D gene (6 bases). Germline values: CDR1 SGHRS, CDR2 YFSETQ. The V end lost 1 base, the J end lost 3 bases, and 11 bases lay between the germline ends. The CDR3 runs to 14 residues. CDR3 loop: CASSLSRGHYEQYF. The CDR3, as DNA: TGCGCCAGCAGCTTGAGCAGGGGACACTACGAGCAGTACTTC.

This clonotype was seen once. A much larger clone lies a single base off, so this may be a read error. The chain employs TRBV4-1 and TRBJ1-6, with D unclear. V dropped 1 base and J dropped 10 bases, with 8 bases sitting between them. Germline-derived CDR1 and CDR2 are MGHRA and YSYEKL. The CDR3 has 13 residues. The CDR3 spells CASSQGGRSPLHF. The CDR3, as DNA: TGCGCCAGCAGCCAAGGAGGGCGCTCACCCCTCCACTTT.

Remarks on this clonotype: At one end, the junction sequence differs from germline, possibly due to a read error. The chain uses TRBV24-1 and TRBJ2-1, with 9 bases aligning to TRBD1. Germline CDR1 and CDR2: KGHDR and SFDVKD. The CDR3 contains 15 residues. CDR3 sequence reads: CAASDFRQGGYEQFF. In DNA form, the CDR3 reads TGTGCCGCCAGTGATTTTCGACAGGGGGGTTATGAGCAGTTCTTC.

The J gene is TRBJ1-5, the V gene TRBV12-3 or TRBV12-4, with D uncertain. This CDR3 comprises 15 residues. V was shortened by 0 bases and J by 0 bases, with 6 bases between the two germline ends. The CDR3 bases are TGTGCCAGCAGTTTAGCCAGTCATAGCAATCAGCCCCAGCATTTT. It codes for CASSLASHSNQPQHF.

This clonotype came up many times. The gene calls are TRBV7-2 and TRBJ1-2, with TRBD1 identical over 9 bases. The CDR3 loop spans 13 amino acids. The V and J ends lost 1 base and 8 bases, in that order; junction bases with no gene match: 2. The germline CDR1 and CDR2 sequences are SGHTA and FQGNSA. CDR3 DNA sequence: TGTGCCAGCAGCTTAGAACAGGGGGCAGGCTACACCTTC. It translates to CASSLEQGAGYTF.

In its sample, this clonotype was seen many times. V gene TRBV30 combines with J gene TRBJ1-1; D is ambiguous. This CDR3 spans 13 amino acids. Germline V CDR1 and CDR2: GTSNPN, SVGIG (reference sequence). The ends were cut back, 0 bases at V and 11 bases at J, with 16 bases in the middle. This chain's CDR3 is CAWSVSGIRWAFF. CDR3 sequence (DNA): TGTGCCTGGAGTGTATCCGGAATCCGGTGGGCTTTCTTT.

This clonotype was recorded a few times. J is TRBJ1-1 and V is TRBV5-1; perhaps TRBD1 as D (5 bases). From germline, CDR1 is SGHRS and CDR2 YFSETQ. The V gene lost 4 bases and the J gene lost 0 bases, with 10 bases spanning the gap. The CDR3 totals 14 residues. The CDR3 coding sequence is TGCGCCAGCAGCGCAACAGGAGTGAACACTGAAGCTTTCTTT. Translation gives CASSATGVNTEAFF. Variable domain in full (rest from reference TRBV5-1 and TRBJ1-1): KAGVTQTPRYLIKTRGQQVTLSCSPISGHRSVSWYQQTPGQGLQFLFEYFSETQRNKGNFPGRFSGRQFSNSRSEMNVSTLELGDSALYLCASSATGVNTEAFFGQGTRLTVV.

This clonotype was seen a few times. This may arise from a read error, as a much more abundant clone is one base away. The chain recombines TRBV6-5 with TRBJ1-1; D unclear. V was shortened by 6 bases and J by 5 bases, with 16 bases between the two germline ends. This CDR3 has 14 amino acids. Germline-derived CDR1 and CDR2 are MNHEY and SVGAGI. CDR3 region: CASSRIGGRTEAFF. DNA of the CDR3: TGTGCCAGCAGCCGGATAGGAGGGAGGACTGAAGCTTTCTTT.

This clonotype was seen ten or more times. V usage is TRBV4-2 and J usage is TRBJ2-1; 11 nucleotides align to TRBD2. Germline loops: CDR1 LGHNA, CDR2 YNFKEQ. With 0 bases clipped from V and 6 bases from J, the junction kept 1 base outside the gene matches. This CDR3 has 15 amino acids. CDR3 region: CASSQDSGGANEQFF. The CDR3 nucleotides read TGTGCCAGCAGCCAAGATAGCGGGGGGGCCAATGAGCAGTTCTTC.

This chain connects TRBV4-1 to TRBJ2-3; 15 nucleotides agree with TRBD2. Germline V gene data show CDR1 as MGHRA and CDR2 as YSYEKL. The CDR3 consists of 18 residues. J gave up 0 bases and V 4 bases, and 5 bases lay outside the gene matches. CDR3 nucleotide sequence: TGCGCCAGCAGCCGAGGACTAGCGGGAGGGTCAAGCACAGATACGCAGTATTTT. It yields the protein CASSRGLAGGSSTDTQYF.

This clonotype was seen at least ten times. This rearrangement joins TRBV12-3 or TRBV12-4 to TRBJ1-5, with 7 bases aligning to TRBD1. The CDR3 loop spans 16 amino acids. The junction had 12 bases not matched to a gene; V was cut back by 5 bases and J by 5 bases. The CDR3 DNA is TGTGCCAGCAGTCCCCGACAGGGTGGGGCACATCAGCCCCAGCATTTT. It is translated as CASSPRQGGAHQPQHF.

This chain connects TRBV15 to TRBJ2-1, with TRBD2 matching over 7 bases. This CDR3 contains 16 residues. Germline lookup yields CDR1 LNHNV and CDR2 YYDKDF (reference sequence). With V trimmed by 1 base and J by 6 bases, 9 bases remained unmatched. As DNA, the CDR3 is TGTGCCACCAGCAGAGGGGCTAGCGGAGTGGGCAATGAGCAGTTCTTC. The encoded protein is CATSRGASGVGNEQFF.

This clonotype was seen a handful of times. This may arise from a read error, as a much more abundant clone is one base away. The CDR3 region is CASCLASATEAFF. The CDR3, as DNA: TGCGCCAGCTGCTTGGCGTCGGCCACTGAAGCTTTCTTT. V usage is TRBV5-1 and J usage is TRBJ1-1; D remains unclear. This CDR3 has 13 amino acids. The germline V gene encodes CDR1 SGHRS and CDR2 YFSETQ.

With regard to this clonotype: One end of the junction varies from germline; a read error may be responsible. V gene TRBV5-1 combines with J gene TRBJ2-3; 9 bases line up with TRBD1. The CDR3 runs 19 residues. CDR1 and CDR2 (germline): SGHRS, YFSETQ. For the CDR3, the DNA is TGCGCCAACAGCTTGAAGACCGGGACAGGGCCTTCAAGCACAGATACGCAGTATTTT. Translation: CANSLKTGTGPSSTDTQYF.

This clonotype was picked up many times. This rearrangement joins TRBV19 to TRBJ1-1; D not resolved. V gave up 4 bases and J gave up 0 bases, with 6 bases separating them. The germline CDR1 and CDR2 sequences are LNHDA and SQIVND (reference sequence). The CDR3 is 13 residues long. The CDR3 reads CASSTPLNTEAFF. In nucleotides, the CDR3 is TGTGCCAGTAGTACCCCATTGAACACTGAAGCTTTCTTT.

Points on this clonotype: It may be a read error: a sequence one base away is much more abundant. This sequence joins TRBV12-3 or TRBV12-4 and TRBJ2-1, with a possible D match to TRBD2 (6 bases). The CDR3 runs 13 residues. The CDR3 DNA sequence: TGTGCCAGCGGTTTGACTAGGCGAGATGAGCAGTTCTTC. Protein sequence: CASGLTRRDEQFF.

This clonotype rates as medium-sized. This chain uses TRBV20-1 with TRBJ2-7; the D gene is possibly TRBD1 (6 bases). The CDR3 length is 13 residues. Germline loops: CDR1 DFQATT, CDR2 SNEGSKA (reference sequence). With 7 bases removed from V and 1 base from J, the gap between germline ends came to 14 bases. For the CDR3, the DNA is TGCAGTGTTAGGACAGAGGCATCCTACGAGCAGTACTTC. This sequence encodes CSVRTEASYEQYF.

This clonotype was counted at least ten times. The chain combines TRBV19 with TRBJ2-1; D remains unclear. Germline assignment: CDR1 LNHDA and CDR2 SQIVND (reference sequence). V was pared by 1 base and J by 2 bases, with 9 bases between. This CDR3 contains 15 residues. The CDR3 DNA reads TGTGCCAGTAGTATAGGAGTCTACACCTACAATGAGCAGTTCTTC. It translates to CASSIGVYTYNEQFF. The full variable domain, in which reference TRBV19 and TRBJ2-1 provide the parts outside the CDR3, is DGGITQSPKYLFRKEGQNVTLSCEQNLNHDAMYWYRQDPGQGLRLIYYSQIVNDFQKGDIAEGYSVSREKKESFPLTVTSAQKNPTAFYLCASSIGVYTYNEQFFGPGTRLTVL.

This clonotype was detected only a few times. V and J are TRBV5-1 and TRBJ2-3; the match to TRBD2 covers 8 bases. Germline-derived CDR1 and CDR2 are SGHRS and YFSETQ. This CDR3 is 17 amino acids long. V lost 0 bases and J lost 3; bases outside the gene matches: 9. The CDR3 coding sequence is TGCGCCAGCAGCTTGGCCGTACTAGCGGAGGTGACAGATACGCAGTATTTT. Translation: CASSLAVLAEVTDTQYF.

By frequency in the sample, this clonotype is medium-sized (0.01 to 0.1%). The chain combines TRBV7-8 with TRBJ2-7; D gene unclear. The CDR3 is 13 amino acids. The V end lost 0 bases, the J end lost 4 bases, and 7 bases lay between the germline ends. Germline loops: CDR1 SGHVS, CDR2 FQNEAQ. CDR3 nucleotide sequence: TGTGCCAGCAGCTTAGCGGACCAATACGAGCAGTACTTC. Encoded protein: CASSLADQYEQYF.

Concerning this clonotype: Just one base apart from a much larger clone, this may be a read error. The chain is built from TRBV2 and TRBJ2-7; TRBD1 is a possible D gene (5 bases). The germline V and J ends were trimmed by 9 bases and 0 bases, with 15 bases remaining between them. Germline V gene sequence: CDR1 SNHLY, CDR2 FYNNEI. The CDR3 covers 14 residues. DNA of the CDR3: TGTGCCAGACAAACAGGACCTGGCTCCTACGAGCAGTACTTC. This sequence encodes CARQTGPGSYEQYF.